The clone carrying this TCR beta chain appeared a few times. What it binds is unknown. The data were taken from a study of T-cell memory formation after mild COVID-19. Background on the study: TCR clusters mostly belonged to single donors.

The V gene's germline CDR1 is MNHNY and CDR2 SVGAGI (reference sequence). This CDR3 has 15 amino acids. The ends were cut back, 5 bases at V and 2 bases at J, with 13 bases in the middle. Study-wide results and limits: Clones which contracted sat mainly in CM and EM if CD4+, and in EMRA if CD8+. Researchers found some responding clones in pre-infection memory, a sign that cross-reactive memory joined.

Constant-segment primers served in 5'RACE that generated TCR alpha and TCR beta cDNA libraries bearing sample barcodes and UMIs. Via MiXCR, TCRdb re-called the 5' RACE reads, giving one row per CDR3 protein. The sample lists a few hundred thousand distinct CDR3 sequences; roughly a sixth were seen once. Source material: PBMCs or a T cell subset sorted from them (not recorded which). This rearrangement joins TRBV6-6 to TRBJ2-1, with D possibly TRBD1 on 5 matching bases. The sequence derives from a young man who had mild COVID-19 (a few samples of this study predate the infection). Cell type and time point are not known. CDR3 residues: CASSTGPPPYNEQFF. CDR3 in DNA: TGTGCCAGCAGTACAGGCCCGCCGCCCTACAATGAGCAGTTCTTC.